The 28 T cell receptor beta chains given below trace back to one sample, sequenced in a study of molecular identifiers for immune sequencing clone quantification (dated by TCRdb to between 2018 and 2020). Library preparation was by PCR. Instrument used: Illumina HiSeq 4000. TCRdb trimmed public reads at Q25 via fastp, called clones via MiXCR and kept in-frame beta chains. Entries are consolidated by CDR3 protein sequence, retaining the most common genes and DNA. The sample profile shows just under 650,000 distinct CDR3 sequences; 20% of them were found once. 0.85% of the sample comes from the top ten. Source material: naive CD8+ T cells from blood, with Jurkat cell RNA spiked in. Sample cell subset or site, as interpreted from the label and publication: FACS-sorted CD8+CD4-CCR7+CD45RA+ naive T cells. The receptor set was obtained from a human donor in good health. Some libraries in this study had Jurkat cell RNA spiked in.

This clonotype occurred many times. V gene TRBV30 combines with J gene TRBJ2-5; 7 nucleotides align to TRBD1. The CDR3 length is 16 residues. J lost 5 bases, V lost 3 bases, and 15 bases had no gene match. Germline V lookup: CDR1 GTSNPN, CDR2 SVGIG (reference sequence). DNA of the CDR3: TGTGCCTGGAGCCCCAGGGGGTCGGTATCATGGGAGACCCAGTACTTC. Protein sequence: CAWSPRGSVSWETQYF. The full variable domain, completed using reference TRBV30 and TRBJ2-5, is SQTIHQWPATLVQPVGSPLSLECTVEGTSNPNLYWYRQAAGRGLQLLFYSVGIGQISSEVPQNLSASRPQDRQFILSSKKLLLSDSGFYLCAWSPRGSVSWETQYFGPGTRLLVL.

This clonotype has at least ten counts. The chain recombines TRBV29-1 with TRBJ2-7; TRBD2 might be the D (5 bases). The CDR3 consists of 9 residues. The germline CDR1 and CDR2 sequences are SQVTM and ANQGSEA. Trimming removed 6 bases from V and 12 bases from J, with 12 bases in between. The CDR3 coding sequence is TGCAGCGTCGATCCCGGAGGGTACTTC. Translating it yields CSVDPGGYF.

This clonotype occurred a few times. V gene TRBV5-4 combines with J gene TRBJ2-5; TRBD2 matches 11 bases. The CDR3 has 16 amino acids. The V segment lost 0 bases and the J segment 4 bases; nucleotides outside the gene matches: 5. Germline loops: CDR1 SGHNT, CDR2 YYREEE (reference sequence). The CDR3 spells CASSLVAGGRGETQYF. Here the CDR3 DNA reads TGTGCCAGCAGCTTGGTAGCGGGGGGGAGAGGAGAGACCCAGTACTTC.

This clonotype was seen ten or more times. The rearrangement joins TRBV5-4 to TRBJ2-6; 7 nucleotides line up with TRBD2. This CDR3 is 16 amino acids long. In germline, CDR1 is SGHNT, CDR2 YYREEE (reference sequence). Trimming at V came to 4 bases and at J to 4 bases, leaving 8 bases not matched to a gene. In nucleotides, the CDR3 is TGTGCCAGCAGCGAAGACACAGCGGGGGGGGCCAACGTCCTGACTTTC. This sequence encodes CASSEDTAGGANVLTF.

Details on this clonotype: A clone one base away is much larger, so this may be a read error. V and J are TRBV4-1 and TRBJ2-1, with 14 nucleotides matching TRBD2. The junction had 7 bases not matched to a gene; V was cut back by 3 bases and J by 6 bases. Germline V gene lookup returns CDR1 MGHRA and CDR2 YSYEKL. The CDR3 totals 17 residues. This chain's CDR3 is CASSQAGLAGGPNEQFF. CDR3 DNA: TGCGCCAGCAGCCAGGCCGGACTAGCGGGGGGCCCCAATGAGCAGTTCTTC.

The J gene is TRBJ1-2, the V gene TRBV9; no clear D gene. Germline V gene sequence: CDR1 SGDLS, CDR2 YYNGEE. With 4 bases removed from V and 3 bases from J, the gap between germline ends came to 16 bases. The CDR3 has 15 amino acids. The CDR3 is CASSKITREHYGYTF. In DNA, the CDR3 is TGTGCCAGCAGCAAAATTACCCGGGAGCACTATGGCTACACCTTC.

This clonotype was counted between two and nine times. This chain links TRBV20-1 with TRBJ1-5; D gene uncertain. Germline CDR1 is DFQATT and CDR2 is SNEGSKA (reference sequence). The CDR3 extends over 16 amino acids. The V and J ends lost 2 bases and 0 bases respectively, with 14 bases between them. The CDR3 reads CSARLLNENSNQPQHF. The CDR3 nucleotides are TGCAGTGCTAGATTGTTGAACGAGAATAGCAATCAGCCCCAGCATTTT.

This clonotype was counted a few times. CDR3 DNA: TGTGCCAGCAGCCAAGACGTGCTAGCGGGGGGGGAAATGGAGACCCAGTACTTC. It translates to CASSQDVLAGGEMETQYF. This rearrangement joins TRBV3-1 to TRBJ2-5; TRBD2 matches 12 bases. Unmatched junction bases numbered 10, after V lost 0 bases and J lost 5 bases. The germline V gene has CDR1 LGHDT and CDR2 YNNKEL (reference sequence). The CDR3 is 18 amino acids.

This clonotype was recorded many times. This rearrangement joins TRBV5-4 to TRBJ2-2, with D possibly TRBD1 on 6 matching bases. This CDR3 has 13 residues. The V gene's germline CDR1 is SGHNT and CDR2 YYREEE (reference sequence). The V gene lost 2 bases and the J gene lost 6 bases, with 8 bases spanning the gap. CDR3 sequence reads: CASSFGQPGELFF. The DNA for the CDR3 is TGTGCCAGCAGCTTTGGACAGCCCGGGGAGCTGTTTTTT.

On this clonotype itself: One junction end disagrees with the germline gene, perhaps due to a read error. This sequence joins TRBV5-6 and TRBJ2-7, with D possibly called TRBD1 or TRBD2 (5 bases each). The germline V gene encodes CDR1 SGHDT and CDR2 YYEEEE. The CDR3 contains 13 residues. CDR3 protein: CASSLSRGGEQHF. The CDR3 nucleotides are TGTGCCAGCAGCTTATCACGGGGCGGCGAGCAGCACTTC.

This clonotype has a count of ten or more. The chain is built from TRBV28 and TRBJ2-5; 12 bases agree with TRBD2. Germline V lookup: CDR1 MDHEN, CDR2 SYDVKM. The CDR3 length is 17 residues. The V gene end was trimmed by 1 base and the J gene end by 2 bases; junction bases not matched to a gene: 5. The CDR3 coding sequence is TGTGCCAGCAGTTTATTAGTCGGGACTAGCGGGCAAGAGACCCAGTACTTC. Protein product: CASSLLVGTSGQETQYF.

The table lists this clonotype with a few counts. The chain joins TRBV21-1 to TRBJ2-7; TRBD1 is the table's D call, not checked against the DNA. TRBV21-1 is tagged as a pseudogene. The CDR3 contains 16 residues. In nucleotides, the CDR3 is TGTGCCAGCAGCAAAGCGCTCAGGACAGATGCCTACGAGCAGTACTTC. Translation: CASSKALRTDAYEQYF.

This clonotype was counted ten times or more. V and J are TRBV27 and TRBJ2-2; tentative D call: TRBD1 (6 bases). The CDR3 extends over 16 amino acids. V was trimmed by 3 bases and J by 1 base, leaving 12 bases between them. CDR1 is MNHEY and CDR2 is SMNVEV in the germline V gene (reference sequence). For the CDR3, the DNA is TGTGCCAGCAGTTTCCACAGGGAACTGAACACCGGGGAGCTGTTTTTT. This sequence encodes CASSFHRELNTGELFF.

This clonotype was counted ten times or more. The CDR3 DNA follows: TGTGCCAGCAGCTTAGCGCTCGGGACTTACGGAGAAAAACTGTTTTTT. It is translated as CASSLALGTYGEKLFF. The gene calls are TRBV7-9 and TRBJ1-4; TRBD1 is a possible D gene (5 bases). This CDR3 has 16 residues. CDR1 and CDR2 from the germline V gene are SEHNR and FQNEAQ (reference sequence). V was trimmed by 0 bases and J by 8 bases, leaving 16 bases between them.

J is TRBJ2-7 and V is TRBV7-2; D is undetermined. V was shortened by 4 bases and J by 6 bases, with 7 bases between the two germline ends. From germline, CDR1 is SGHTA and CDR2 FQGNSA. The CDR3 is made up of 11 amino acids. The CDR3 DNA reads as TGTGCCAGCAGCTATTGGGGCGAGCAGTACTTC. The encoded protein is CASSYWGEQYF.

This clonotype was seen repeatedly, ten times or more. The chain couples TRBV6-5 to TRBJ1-1; weak D call: TRBD1 (5 bases). With 0 bases removed from V and 5 bases from J, the gap between germline ends came to 13 bases. The V gene's germline CDR1 is MNHEY and CDR2 SVGAGI. The CDR3 is made up of 15 amino acids. CDR3 residues: CASSYSMGGGTEAFF. The DNA of the CDR3 is TGTGCCAGCAGTTACTCGATGGGGGGGGGGACTGAAGCTTTCTTT.

This clonotype was recorded at least ten times. The chain uses TRBV19 and TRBJ2-5; a possible D gene is TRBD1 (6 bases). Germline V CDR1 and CDR2: LNHDA, SQIVND (reference sequence). This CDR3 spans 16 amino acids. V lost 3 bases and J 3 bases, leaving 17 bases between the germline ends. The CDR3 loop is CASSIQSWDKEETQYF. CDR3 in DNA: TGTGCCAGTAGTATTCAAAGCTGGGACAAAGAAGAGACCCAGTACTTC.

In this sample, this clonotype turned up a few times. CDR3: CASSYSIVGPRSYEQYF. For the CDR3, the DNA is TGTGCCAGCAGTTACAGTATAGTTGGTCCGAGAAGCTACGAGCAGTACTTC. The chain combines TRBV6-5 with TRBJ2-7; no definite D call. Trimming left V 2 bases short and J 3 bases short, with 20 bases between. Germline-derived CDR1 and CDR2 are MNHEY and SVGAGI. The CDR3 length is 17 residues.

The chain couples TRBV20-1 to TRBJ1-3, with D unclear. The length of the CDR3 is 15 residues. The V and J ends lost 4 bases and 0 bases respectively, with 13 bases between them. The germline V gene encodes CDR1 DFQATT and CDR2 SNEGSKA (reference sequence). DNA for the CDR3: TGCAGTGCTAAGACACTAACCAGCTCTGGAAACACCATATATTTT. Its translation is CSAKTLTSSGNTIYF.

This clonotype turned up a few times. The gene calls are TRBV23-1 and TRBJ2-7; D may match TRBD1 or TRBD2 (5 bases each). TRBV23-1 is reported as an ORF; its role is uncertain. The CDR3 extends over 14 amino acids. Deletions cut 6 bases from V and 7 bases from J, with 19 bases between. The CDR3: CASSSRVGVGEQYF. The CDR3 coding sequence is TGCGCCAGCAGCTCCCGGGTGGGGGTGGGGGAGCAGTACTTC.

This clonotype was detected many times. The J gene is TRBJ1-5, the V gene TRBV19, with 9 nucleotides matching TRBD1. The CDR3 is 16 amino acids. Looked up from germline, CDR1 is LNHDA and CDR2 is SQIVND (reference sequence). V was pared by 5 bases and J by 3 bases, with 8 bases of the junction left unmatched. The CDR3 DNA reads as TGTGCCAGTAGTTCCGGGACAGGGATTAACAATCAGCCCCAGCATTTT. Translated, it gives CASSSGTGINNQPQHF.

This clonotype was picked up many times. The chain uses TRBV7-6 and TRBJ2-7, with TRBD1 identical over 12 bases. Germline CDR1 SGHVS, CDR2 FNYEAQ. The CDR3 length is 18 residues. The trim removed 2 bases at V and 5 bases at J, leaving 13 bases unmatched. CDR3 loop: CASSLSPVVGTGGNEQYF. DNA of the CDR3: TGTGCCAGCAGCTTAAGTCCGGTGGTCGGGACAGGGGGCAACGAGCAGTACTTC.

This rearrangement joins TRBV30 to TRBJ2-2; D not certain. Germline lookup yields CDR1 GTSNPN and CDR2 SVGIG (reference sequence). The CDR3 has 11 amino acids. The V and J ends lost 7 bases and 4 bases respectively, with 7 bases between them. CDR3 DNA sequence: TGTGCCTTGGGCAGCACCGGGGAGCTGTTTTTT. Encoded protein: CALGSTGELFF. The full variable domain, in which reference TRBV30 and TRBJ2-2 provide the parts outside the CDR3, is SQTIHQWPATLVQPVGSPLSLECTVEGTSNPNLYWYRQAAGRGLQLLFYSVGIGQISSEVPQNLSASRPQDRQFILSSKKLLLSDSGFYLCALGSTGELFFGEGSRLTVL.

This clonotype was found many times. This chain joins TRBV19 and TRBJ1-1, with D unclear. Germline loops: CDR1 LNHDA, CDR2 SQIVND (reference sequence). CDR3 size: 13 residues. V was trimmed by 7 bases and J by 1 base, leaving 10 bases between them. The CDR3 loop is CASKPPGNTEAFF. CDR3 nucleotides: TGTGCCAGTAAACCACCCGGGAACACTGAAGCTTTCTTT.

This clonotype was detected only a few times. The chain carries TRBV4-1 and TRBJ2-7; TRBD1 matches at 8 bases. The V and J ends lost 1 base and 4 bases, in that order; junction bases with no gene match: 12. Germline CDR1 is MGHRA and CDR2 is YSYEKL. This CDR3 comprises 17 residues. CDR3: CASSQAEGTGPWYEQYF. CDR3 nucleotides: TGCGCCAGCAGCCAAGCCGAAGGGACAGGTCCATGGTACGAGCAGTACTTC.

This clonotype was recorded many times. J is TRBJ1-5 and V is TRBV4-3; D gene ambiguous. Germline V lookup: CDR1 LGHNA, CDR2 YSLEER. The CDR3 length is 15 residues. Trimming removed 0 bases from V and 7 bases from J, with 13 bases in between. CDR3 sequence reads: CASSQDRWGRQPQHF. In DNA, the CDR3 is TGCGCCAGCAGCCAAGATCGGTGGGGAAGGCAGCCCCAGCATTTT.

This clonotype was observed a few times. The conserved closing phenylalanine or tryptophan is absent in this CDR3, likely reflecting a read error. V and J are TRBV5-8 and TRBJ1-1; 7 nucleotides align to TRBD1. The V segment lost 5 bases and the J segment 4 bases; nucleotides outside the gene matches: 5. The CDR3 has 13 amino acids. Germline V gene lookup returns CDR1 SGHTS and CDR2 YDEGEE. In DNA form, the CDR3 reads TGTGCCAGCAGTCCAGGGGGATTCACTGAAGCTTTCTTG. Protein product: CASSPGGFTEAFL.

This clonotype has a count of ten or more. The CDR3 is CASRSTSAYEQYF. The DNA of the CDR3 is TGTGCCAGCAGGTCAACATCTGCCTACGAGCAGTACTTC. The chain is built from TRBV7-9 and TRBJ2-7; D is uncertain. The CDR3 covers 13 residues. The germline CDR1 and CDR2 sequences are SEHNR and FQNEAQ (reference sequence). V lost 6 bases and J 2 bases, leaving 11 bases between the germline ends.